These 29 T cell receptor beta chains were all obtained from the same sample, sequenced in a study of CD8 T cells in Susac syndrome. When the RNA was reverse transcribed, random hexamers were used with an input of roughly 0.5 to 1 ug. TCRdb fed the immunoSEQ multiplex PCR reads into MiXCR, producing one record per CDR3 protein. Here the sample spans 150,000 to 190,000 distinct CDR3 sequences, about 94% being singletons. The sequenced material came from CD8+ T cells from PBMCs. These receptors all come from a human donor with multiple sclerosis.

This clonotype was seen a single time. The DNA for the CDR3 is TGTGCCATCACCACAGACGACAGGGCCTCTAACTATGGCTACACCTTC. It is translated as CAITTDDRASNYGYTF. The chain couples TRBV10-3 to TRBJ1-2, with TRBD1 identical over 7 bases. This CDR3 is built from 16 residues. V dropped 7 bases and J dropped 0; count of bases not matched to a gene: 11. In germline, CDR1 is ENHRY, CDR2 SYGVKD.

This chain uses TRBV2 with TRBJ2-2; D perhaps matches TRBD1 (5 bases). Germline CDR1 reads SNHLY; CDR2 reads FYNNEI. Trimming stripped 4 bases from V and 0 bases from J, with 15 bases between. The CDR3 has 17 amino acids. CDR3 DNA sequence: TGTGCCAGCAGTGGTAGGGGATACAGCGCGAACACCGGGGAGCTGTTTTTT. The encoded protein is CASSGRGYSANTGELFF. The whole variable domain, remainder taken from reference TRBV2 and TRBJ2-2, is EPEVTQTPSHQVTQMGQEVILRCVPISNHLYFYWYRQILGQKVEFLVSFYNNEISEKSEIFDDQFSVERPDGSNFTLKIRSTKLEDSAMYFCASSGRGYSANTGELFFGEGSRLTVL.

The rearrangement joins TRBV6-5 to TRBJ2-7; D possibly corresponds to TRBD2 (6 bases). Trimming removed 2 bases from V and 5 bases from J, with 13 bases in between. The CDR3 has 14 amino acids. CDR1 is MNHEY, CDR2 SVGAGI, per germline. CDR3 amino acids: CASSYAGNGDEQYF. CDR3 nucleotide sequence: TGTGCCAGCAGTTACGCGGGGAACGGAGACGAGCAGTACTTC.

V is TRBV25-1 and J is TRBJ2-3; D remains ambiguous. CDR3 size: 14 residues. Germline CDR1 and CDR2: MGHDK and SYGVNS. The V end was cut by 6 bases, the J end by 0 bases, with 10 bases between. The CDR3 DNA sequence: TGTGCCAGCAGCCGGCGCGAAAGCACAGATACGCAGTATTTT. Translated: CASSRRESTDTQYF.

This chain uses TRBV9 with TRBJ1-6, with no clear D. This CDR3 is 13 amino acids long. The V end was cut by 2 bases, the J end by 9 bases, with 9 bases between. Germline CDR1 reads SGDLS; CDR2 reads YYNGEE. In nucleotides, the CDR3 is TGTGCCAGCAGCGTCACGTACGGTTCACCCCTCCACTTT. Protein: CASSVTYGSPLHF.

CDR3 sequence: CATSWGGEQFF. CDR3 coding DNA: TGTGCCACCTCTTGGGGCGGTGAGCAGTTCTTC. The chain carries TRBV6-2 or TRBV6-3 and TRBJ2-1; D may be TRBD1 (5 bases). Germline assignment: CDR1 MNHEY and CDR2 SVGEGT. The CDR3 covers 11 residues. Trimming took off 10 bases at V and 9 bases at J, with 13 bases between the two ends.

The rearrangement links TRBV4-1 to TRBJ1-5, with 7 bases identical to TRBD1. V shed 6 bases, J shed 1 base, and the junction held 3 bases outside the gene matches. The CDR3 loop spans 14 amino acids. Germline CDR1 is MGHRA and CDR2 is YSYEKL. CDR3 sequence reads: CASRQGGSNQPQHF. The DNA for the CDR3 is TGCGCCAGCAGGCAGGGGGGGAGCAATCAGCCCCAGCATTTT.

The rearrangement links TRBV29-1 to TRBJ1-2, with no clear D. The length of the CDR3 is 11 residues. From germline, CDR1 is SQVTM and CDR2 ANQGSEA. Deletions cut 6 bases from V and 6 bases from J, with 11 bases between. The CDR3 bases are TGCAGCGTGGCCCTTGGTGATGGCTACACCTTC. Its translation is CSVALGDGYTF.

The chain links TRBV12-3 or TRBV12-4 to TRBJ2-3; 8 bases agree with TRBD1. The CDR3 runs 14 residues. The ends lost 6 bases at V and 1 base at J; junction bases unmatched: 3. CDR3 sequence (DNA): TGTGCCAGCAGCAGGGGGCCCGGCACAGATACGCAGTATTTT. Translating it yields CASSRGPGTDTQYF.

This rearrangement joins TRBV4-2 to TRBJ2-1; 9 bases match TRBD2. With 0 bases clipped from V and 7 bases from J, the junction kept 7 bases outside the gene matches. The CDR3 loop spans 16 amino acids. CDR1 LGHNA and CDR2 YNFKEQ come from the germline V gene. CDR3 sequence: CASSQDLAGVRNEQFF. DNA of the CDR3: TGTGCCAGCAGCCAAGATTTAGCGGGGGTACGAAATGAGCAGTTCTTC.

The rearrangement joins TRBV12-3 or TRBV12-4 to TRBJ1-5; TRBD1 might be the D (5 bases). CDR3 length equals 14 residues. Trimming took 5 bases from V and 3 from J, leaving 11 bases between them. This chain's CDR3 is CASSPGRINQPQHF. CDR3 nucleotide sequence: TGTGCCAGCAGTCCGGGACGGATCAATCAGCCCCAGCATTTT.

The chain uses TRBV29-1 and TRBJ2-7; 9 nucleotides agree with TRBD1. This CDR3 has 15 residues. J was trimmed by 3 bases and V by 0 bases; bases with no gene match: 6. Germline CDR1 and CDR2: SQVTM and ANQGSEA. CDR3: CSVEETGTGNYEQYF. CDR3 coding DNA: TGCAGCGTTGAAGAAACCGGGACAGGGAACTACGAGCAGTACTTC.

The chain links TRBV11-2 to TRBJ2-1; TRBD2 matches 9 bases. CDR3 length: 15 residues. The ends lost 3 bases at V and 7 bases at J; junction bases unmatched: 7. The V gene's germline CDR1 is SGHAT and CDR2 FQNNGV. CDR3 sequence reads: CASSFRTSAWNEQFF. The CDR3 coding sequence is TGTGCCAGCAGCTTTCGGACTAGCGCCTGGAATGAGCAGTTCTTC.

The gene calls are TRBV6-2 or TRBV6-3 and TRBJ2-1; the D is unclear. This CDR3 is 11 amino acids long. Germline loops: CDR1 MNHEY, CDR2 SVGEGT. The ends were cut back, 11 bases at V and 6 bases at J, with 11 bases in the middle. For the CDR3, the DNA is TGTGCCGGTGGTAGTGTCAATGAGCAGTTCTTC. As protein: CAGGSVNEQFF.

The chain recombines TRBV2 with TRBJ2-7, with TRBD1 matching over 7 bases. Germline loops: CDR1 SNHLY, CDR2 FYNNEI. V lost 7 bases and J lost 3; bases outside the gene matches: 6. This CDR3 has 13 residues. The CDR3 is CASIGTDLYEQYF. The CDR3 coding sequence is TGTGCCAGCATAGGGACAGACCTCTACGAGCAGTACTTC.

This clonotype was observed once. CDR3 residues: CAWSSGYEKLFF. The CDR3 nucleotides are TGTGCCTGGAGTTCGGGGTATGAAAAACTGTTTTTT. This rearrangement joins TRBV30 to TRBJ1-4; D is undetermined. Per the germline V gene, CDR1 is GTSNPN and CDR2 is SVGIG (reference sequence). The CDR3 sequence is 12 residues long. The ends were cut back, 2 bases at V and 6 bases at J, with 7 bases in the middle.

The chain links TRBV27 to TRBJ1-2; a possible D gene is TRBD1 (5 bases). Germline lookup yields CDR1 MNHEY and CDR2 SMNVEV (reference sequence). V lost 0 bases, J lost 4 bases, and 9 bases lay in between. This CDR3 has 14 amino acids. In DNA, the CDR3 is TGTGCCAGCAGTTTATCCGGGGGTAGCTATGGCTACACCTTC. Residues: CASSLSGGSYGYTF.

The CDR3 DNA follows: TGTGCCACTCTAGGAAGGGGGCCTAGCACCGGGGAGCTGTTTTTT. Residues: CATLGRGPSTGELFF. V gene TRBV10-3 combines with J gene TRBJ2-2, with TRBD1 matching 7 bases. Germline assignment: CDR1 ENHRY and CDR2 SYGVKD. The V segment lost 10 bases and the J segment 4 bases; nucleotides outside the gene matches: 12. The CDR3 length is 15 residues.

The chain has TRBV20-1 and TRBJ2-5; 8 bases align to TRBD1. With V trimmed by 4 bases and J by 5 bases, 9 bases remained unmatched. The CDR3 has 14 residues. Germline CDR1 and CDR2: DFQATT and SNEGSKA (reference sequence). The CDR3 region is CSAKGTGERETQYF. The CDR3 nucleotides are TGCAGTGCTAAAGGGACAGGAGAAAGGGAGACCCAGTACTTC.

This chain joins TRBV27 and TRBJ1-2; possible D gene TRBD1, 5 bases. Trimming removed 2 bases at V and 5 bases at J, with 15 bases between. Germline V gene data show CDR1 as MNHEY and CDR2 as SMNVEV (reference sequence). The CDR3 totals 15 residues. Written as DNA, the CDR3 is TGTGCCAGCAGTTTAGGTCAGGGTGGGGATTATGGCTACACCTTC. It codes for CASSLGQGGDYGYTF.

The chain combines TRBV9 with TRBJ2-6; D is unresolved. V gave up 3 bases and J gave up 1 base, with 14 bases separating them. The CDR3 loop spans 17 amino acids. Germline values: CDR1 SGDLS, CDR2 YYNGEE. CDR3 protein: CASSAPLSPSGANVLTF. The CDR3, as DNA: TGTGCCAGCAGCGCCCCGCTGTCCCCTTCTGGGGCCAACGTCCTGACTTTC.

This rearrangement joins TRBV19 to TRBJ1-4; D perhaps matches TRBD1 (6 bases). The CDR3 spans 14 residues. Per the germline V gene, CDR1 is LNHDA and CDR2 is SQIVND (reference sequence). V was trimmed by 6 bases and J by 3 bases, leaving 11 bases between them. CDR3 bases: TGTGCCAGTAGCAGGGGCCCCCCTAATGAAAAACTGTTTTTT. Translating gives CASSRGPPNEKLFF.

This sequence joins TRBV6-5 and TRBJ2-7, with 8 bases matching TRBD1. Trimming cost V 6 bases and J 2 bases; bases outside gene matches: 6. The CDR3 has 14 residues. The germline V gene has CDR1 MNHEY and CDR2 SVGAGI. CDR3 bases: TGTGCCAGCAGGGCAGGGGGCGCGACCTACGAGCAGTACTTC. Its translation is CASRAGGATYEQYF.

This clonotype occurred once. The CDR3 sequence is CASSLLDQGVEAFF. Here the CDR3 DNA reads TGTGCCAGCAGCCTATTGGATCAAGGGGTCGAAGCTTTCTTT. V usage is TRBV7-9 and J usage is TRBJ1-1; TRBD1 might be the D (5 bases). The CDR3 is made up of 14 amino acids. Germline V gene sequence: CDR1 SEHNR, CDR2 FQNEAQ (reference sequence). V dropped 5 bases and J dropped 8 bases, with 18 bases sitting between them.

This sequence joins TRBV4-3 and TRBJ1-5, with D perhaps TRBD1 (6 bases). Trimming shortened V by 8 bases and J by 5 bases, and 19 bases separated the two germline ends. Germline values: CDR1 LGHNA, CDR2 YSLEER. This CDR3 spans 15 amino acids. The CDR3 region is CASSLGGTPYQPQHF. CDR3 DNA sequence: TGCGCCAGCTCCCTAGGGGGGACGCCATATCAGCCCCAGCATTTT.

The rearrangement uses TRBV27 and TRBJ1-1, with no clear D. Trimming removed 5 bases from V and 5 bases from J, with 15 bases in between. Germline V lookup: CDR1 MNHEY, CDR2 SMNVEV (reference sequence). The CDR3 contains 14 residues. In DNA, the CDR3 is TGTGCCAGCAGTACCCGTCCAGGAAGGACTGAAGCTTTCTTT. Protein sequence: CASSTRPGRTEAFF.

The chain joins TRBV5-1 to TRBJ2-7; possibly TRBD1 or TRBD2 for D (6 bases each). This CDR3 spans 14 amino acids. V was trimmed by 1 base and J by 7 bases, leaving 15 bases between them. Germline loops: CDR1 SGHRS, CDR2 YFSETQ. The CDR3 sequence: CASSLNRAGKEQYF. Written as DNA, the CDR3 is TGCGCCAGCAGCTTGAACAGGGCGGGGAAAGAGCAGTACTTC.

The rearrangement uses TRBV7-9 and TRBJ2-3, with D possibly TRBD2 on 5 matching bases. The length of the CDR3 is 14 residues. Trimming cost V 5 bases and J 2 bases, with 11 bases left between them. CDR1 is SEHNR and CDR2 is FQNEAQ in the germline V gene (reference sequence). This CDR3 is CASSPRGPTDTQYF. CDR3 DNA sequence: TGTGCCAGCAGCCCCCGGGGTCCCACAGATACGCAGTATTTT.

The J gene is TRBJ2-5, the V gene TRBV27; TRBD2 might be the D (6 bases). Trimming took off 5 bases at V and 2 bases at J, with 6 bases between the two ends. Looked up from germline, CDR1 is MNHEY and CDR2 is SMNVEV (reference sequence). The CDR3 has 12 amino acids. This CDR3 is CASSGRQETQYF. CDR3 in DNA: TGTGCCAGCAGTGGGAGGCAAGAGACCCAGTACTTC.